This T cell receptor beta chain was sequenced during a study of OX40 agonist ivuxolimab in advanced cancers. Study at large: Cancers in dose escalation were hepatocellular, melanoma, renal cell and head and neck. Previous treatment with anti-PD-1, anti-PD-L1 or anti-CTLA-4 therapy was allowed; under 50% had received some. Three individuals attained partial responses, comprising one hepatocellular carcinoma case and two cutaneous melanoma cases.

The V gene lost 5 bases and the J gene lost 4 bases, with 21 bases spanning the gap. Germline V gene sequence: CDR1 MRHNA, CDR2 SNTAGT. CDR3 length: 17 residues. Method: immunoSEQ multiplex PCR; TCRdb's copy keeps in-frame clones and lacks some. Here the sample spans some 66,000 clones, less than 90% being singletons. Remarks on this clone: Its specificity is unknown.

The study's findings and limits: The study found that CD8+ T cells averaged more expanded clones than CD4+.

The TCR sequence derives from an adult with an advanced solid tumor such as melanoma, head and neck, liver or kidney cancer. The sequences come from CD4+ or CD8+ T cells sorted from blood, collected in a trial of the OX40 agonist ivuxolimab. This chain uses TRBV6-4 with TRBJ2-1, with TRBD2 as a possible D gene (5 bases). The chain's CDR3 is CASSLNVRDMGYNEQFF. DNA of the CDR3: TGTGCCAGCAGTCTAAATGTTCGGGATATGGGGTACAATGAGCAGTTCTTC.